The 14 T cell receptor beta chains below were found in one sample sequenced in a study of a mutant IDH1 vaccine in newly diagnosed glioma. As for time point: week 23, last vaccination. A 20-mer mutant IDH1 peptide at 300 ug was injected subcutaneously with topical imiquimod. Produced via immunoSEQ multiplex PCR; TCRdb's table is partial and in-frame only. The sample contains under 85,000 clones, more than 70% of which appear only once. These receptors lack a known antigen. The sequencing here drew on PBMCs, taken from a glioma patient whose treatment included an IDH1 peptide vaccine. Receptors originate from a woman aged 45 to 65 with glioma.

The chain carries TRBV28 and TRBJ1-1, with no clear D. V lost 6 bases and J lost 6, with 8 bases in between. From germline, CDR1 is MDHEN and CDR2 SYDVKM. The CDR3 is made up of 11 amino acids. The chain's CDR3 is CASRDFAEAFF. The CDR3 DNA reads TGTGCCAGCAGGGACTTCGCTGAAGCTTTCTTT.

The V and J genes are TRBV4-2 and TRBJ1-2; D uncertain. Germline CDR1 LGHNA, CDR2 YNFKEQ. The CDR3 extends over 16 amino acids. V was trimmed by 0 bases and J by 7 bases, leaving 18 bases between them. CDR3 sequence reads: CASSQDRTAPFGGYTF. CDR3 bases: TGTGCCAGCAGCCAAGATCGCACAGCTCCCTTCGGTGGCTACACCTTC.

The rearrangement links TRBV15 to TRBJ2-2; D is uncertain. Trimming pared 3 bases from V and 0 bases from J, leaving 5 bases between. Germline V lookup: CDR1 LNHNV, CDR2 YYDKDF (reference sequence). The CDR3 has 14 residues. CDR3 nucleotide sequence: TGTGCCACCAGCAGGGCAGCGAACACCGGGGAGCTGTTTTTT. It is translated as CATSRAANTGELFF.

The genes are TRBV10-1 and TRBJ2-7, with TRBD1 matching 7 bases. There are 14 residues in the CDR3. The germline V gene has CDR1 WNHNN and CDR2 SYGVQD (reference sequence). V shed 3 bases and J 7 bases; nucleotides not matched to a gene: 9. CDR3 loop: CASSDSDRAREQYF. The CDR3 coding sequence is TGCGCCAGCAGTGACTCCGACAGGGCGAGGGAGCAGTACTTC.

This rearrangement joins TRBV9 to TRBJ2-1; 10 bases are shared with TRBD1. V shed 3 bases, J shed 9 bases, and the junction held 15 bases outside the gene matches. Germline lookup yields CDR1 SGDLS and CDR2 YYNGEE. The CDR3 contains 17 residues. In DNA, the CDR3 is TGTGCCAGCAGCGCCCGTTCGACAGGGGGCGTTTATAGTGAGCAGTTCTTC. Translation: CASSARSTGGVYSEQFF.

With respect to this clone: One junction end disagrees with the germline gene, perhaps due to a read error. The chain is built from TRBV5-4 and TRBJ1-1, with D possibly matching TRBD1 (6 bases). The CDR3 runs to 14 residues. Germline-derived CDR1 and CDR2 are SGHNT and YYREEE (reference sequence). The CDR3 loop is CASILRGGNTEAFF. CDR3 in DNA: TGTGCCAGCATCTTGAGGGGGGGGAACACTGAAGCTTTCTTT.

The CDR3 sequence: CASSLGVWQLNTEAFF. DNA of the CDR3: TGTGCCAGCAGTTTAGGGGTTTGGCAGCTGAACACTGAAGCTTTCTTT. The chain recombines TRBV27 with TRBJ1-1; no clear D gene. The CDR3 runs 16 residues. Trimming shortened V by 2 bases and J by 0 bases, and 13 bases separated the two germline ends. Germline CDR1 reads MNHEY; CDR2 reads SMNVEV (reference sequence).

The rearrangement joins TRBV2 to TRBJ1-3, with D hard to call. Trimming shortened V by 7 bases and J by 3 bases, and 10 bases separated the two germline ends. In germline, CDR1 is SNHLY, CDR2 FYNNEI. The CDR3 length is 13 residues. In DNA form, the CDR3 reads TGTGCCAGCACCGCGGGGAATGGAAACACCATATATTTT. Translation gives CASTAGNGNTIYF.

The chain couples TRBV5-1 to TRBJ2-3, with a possible D match to TRBD2 (6 bases). CDR3 length: 14 residues. The germline gives CDR1 SGHRS, CDR2 YFSETQ. Trimming cost V 4 bases and J 2 bases, with 11 bases left between them. In DNA form, the CDR3 reads TGCGCCAGCAGCCCGGGGGAATACACAGATACGCAGTATTTT. Translating it yields CASSPGEYTDTQYF.

The chain employs TRBV29-1 and TRBJ2-7; 7 bases fit TRBD2. The germline CDR1 and CDR2 sequences are SQVTM and ANQGSEA. The junction had 10 bases not matched to a gene; V was cut back by 4 bases and J by 7 bases. This CDR3 contains 13 residues. DNA of the CDR3: TGCAGCGTTGGGGTGAGCGGGATCTGGGAGCAGTACTTC. This encodes CSVGVSGIWEQYF.

This clone has more than one count but fewer than ten. This chain uses TRBV5-1 with TRBJ2-1; TRBD2 matches 8 bases. The V segment lost 4 bases and the J segment 2 bases; nucleotides outside the gene matches: 5. The CDR3 loop spans 15 amino acids. Germline lookup yields CDR1 SGHRS and CDR2 YFSETQ. The CDR3 sequence: CASSRAGVTYNEQFF. The CDR3 bases are TGCGCCAGCAGCAGAGCGGGAGTCACCTACAATGAGCAGTTCTTC.

The V and J genes are TRBV6-5 and TRBJ1-4; weak D call: TRBD1 (5 bases). This CDR3 is built from 15 residues. Trimming shortened V by 0 bases and J by 4 bases, and 9 bases separated the two germline ends. From germline, CDR1 is MNHEY and CDR2 SVGAGI. DNA of the CDR3: TGTGCCAGCAGTTACTCGGGGACGCTTAATGAAAAACTGTTTTTT. Protein: CASSYSGTLNEKLFF.

The rearrangement joins TRBV7-2 to TRBJ1-5; D is perhaps TRBD1 (5 bases). The CDR3 contains 14 residues. V lost 5 bases and J lost 10, with 18 bases in between. Germline CDR1 is SGHTA and CDR2 is FQGNSA. CDR3 region: CASSARTSVEPQHF. The CDR3 region has the DNA TGTGCCAGCAGCGCCAGGACATCGGTAGAACCCCAGCATTTT.

The rearrangement uses TRBV11-2 and TRBJ2-1; 7 bases align to TRBD2. In germline, CDR1 is SGHAT, CDR2 FQNNGV. This CDR3 is built from 15 residues. The V gene end was trimmed by 4 bases and the J gene end by 5 bases; junction bases not matched to a gene: 8. DNA of the CDR3: TGTGCCAGCAGCTCACTTCGGGGGGTAGACAATGAGCAGTTCTTC. This codes for CASSSLRGVDNEQFF. The complete variable domain, with remaining parts taken from reference TRBV11-2 and TRBJ2-1, reads EAGVAQSPRYKIIEKRQSVAFWCNPISGHATLYWYQQILGQGPKLLIQFQNNGVVDDSQLPKDRFSAERLKGVDSTLKIQPAKLEDSAVYLCASSSLRGVDNEQFFGPGTRLTVL.